The 15 T cell receptor beta chains below all came from one sample that was sequenced in a study of cytomegalovirus exposure and HLA in healthy donors. The PCR used 60 Vbeta and 13 Jbeta primers. Method: immunoSEQ multiplex PCR; TCRdb's copy keeps in-frame clones and lacks some. The sample carries over 110,000 clones, roughly 78% recorded once. Sample: PBMCs. All receptors derive from a female donor in good health and CMV-seronegative.

This clone was seen only a few times. J is TRBJ1-5 and V is TRBV5-8; possibly TRBD1 for D (5 bases). Germline CDR1 and CDR2: SGHTS and YDEGEE. Trimming pared 4 bases from V and 0 bases from J, leaving 17 bases between. CDR3 length: 17 amino acids. CDR3 DNA sequence: TGTGCCAGCAGCCCCTGGGGGGGAGGGAATAGCAATCAGCCCCAGCATTTT. Its protein is CASSPWGGGNSNQPQHF.

V gene TRBV2 combines with J gene TRBJ1-3; D possibly corresponds to TRBD1 (5 bases). From germline, CDR1 is SNHLY and CDR2 FYNNEI. CDR3 length: 14 amino acids. The germline V and J ends were trimmed by 4 bases and 0 bases, with 7 bases remaining between them. CDR3 nucleotide sequence: TGTGCCAGCAGTGCCGACAGCTCTGGAAACACCATATATTTT. It translates to CASSADSSGNTIYF.

This clone appeared a few times. This chain joins TRBV14 and TRBJ1-2; 9 bases match TRBD1. Germline CDR1 reads SGHDN; CDR2 reads FVKESK. The length of the CDR3 is 16 residues. The V and J ends lost 5 bases and 4 bases, in that order; junction bases with no gene match: 11. CDR3 sequence (DNA): TGTGCCAGCAGCAGGGGCTTCTCGGACAGGGGCTATGGCTACACCTTC. Amino acids: CASSRGFSDRGYGYTF.

The chain joins TRBV7-6 to TRBJ2-5; D might be TRBD2 (5 bases). The CDR3 covers 15 residues. Trimming removed 7 bases from V and 5 bases from J, with 20 bases in between. Germline assignment: CDR1 SGHVS and CDR2 FNYEAQ. The CDR3 sequence: CASTSSGNPGETQYF. DNA of the CDR3: TGTGCCAGCACCTCCTCCGGGAACCCTGGGGAGACCCAGTACTTC.

V gene TRBV6-1 combines with J gene TRBJ2-2, with 7 bases that match TRBD2. V trimming: 6 bases; J trimming: 8 bases; junction bases outside the gene matches: 9. This CDR3 has 14 residues. Germline CDR1 MNHNS, CDR2 SASEGT. The CDR3 spells CASRKTSPPGELFF. CDR3 sequence (DNA): TGTGCCAGCAGGAAGACTAGCCCACCTGGGGAGCTGTTTTTT.

This chain's CDR3 is CASSPGPRGEQFF. In DNA form, the CDR3 reads TGTGCCAGCAGCCCCGGCCCGCGGGGTGAGCAGTTCTTC. The V call is TRBV9, the J call TRBJ2-1; the D gene is possibly TRBD2 (6 bases). V shed 4 bases and J shed 9 bases, with 14 bases lying between them. This CDR3 comprises 13 residues. Per germline, CDR1 SGDLS and CDR2 YYNGEE.

The chain employs TRBV14 and TRBJ1-5, with TRBD1 matching over 9 bases. In germline, CDR1 is SGHDN, CDR2 FVKESK. Trimming cost V 9 bases and J 4 bases; bases outside gene matches: 1. CDR3 length: 12 amino acids. The CDR3 DNA is TGTGCCAGGACAGGGGGTAATCAGCCCCAGCATTTT. It translates to CARTGGNQPQHF.

This sequence joins TRBV29-1 and TRBJ2-1; 15 nucleotides agree with TRBD2. The germline V gene encodes CDR1 SQVTM and CDR2 ANQGSEA. This CDR3 region has 16 residues. The trim removed 6 bases at V and 0 bases at J, leaving 3 bases unmatched. CDR3 DNA: TGCAGCGTGGGACTAGCGGGAGGCCGCTCCTACAATGAGCAGTTCTTC. Protein product: CSVGLAGGRSYNEQFF.

The V call is TRBV5-1, the J call TRBJ1-4; weak D call: TRBD1 (5 bases). V was shortened by 0 bases and J by 4 bases, with 10 bases between the two germline ends. Germline lookup yields CDR1 SGHRS and CDR2 YFSETQ. The CDR3 loop spans 15 amino acids. The CDR3: CASSLDGALNEKLFF. DNA for the CDR3: TGCGCCAGCAGCTTGGATGGGGCACTTAATGAAAAACTGTTTTTT.

This rearrangement joins TRBV4-3 to TRBJ2-7; TRBD2 is a possible D gene (6 bases). The CDR3 covers 15 residues. The germline gives CDR1 LGHNA, CDR2 YSLEER. V shed 0 bases and J shed 6 bases, with 15 bases lying between them. CDR3 amino acids: CASSQDRGPGSEQYF. The CDR3 nucleotides read TGCGCCAGCAGCCAAGATAGAGGCCCCGGGAGCGAGCAGTACTTC.

The chain carries TRBV5-1 and TRBJ2-1; 11 nucleotides line up with TRBD2. This CDR3 has 15 residues. The germline CDR1 and CDR2 sequences are SGHRS and YFSETQ. The V and J ends lost 1 base and 9 bases, in that order; junction bases with no gene match: 6. CDR3 sequence: CASSLLIAGGPEQFF. CDR3 DNA: TGCGCCAGCAGCTTGTTAATAGCGGGAGGGCCTGAGCAGTTCTTC.

V usage is TRBV5-4 and J usage is TRBJ2-7; TRBD2 agrees at 10 bases. CDR3 length equals 15 residues. The V and J ends lost 0 bases and 5 bases, in that order; junction bases with no gene match: 5. Germline V lookup: CDR1 SGHNT, CDR2 YYREEE (reference sequence). CDR3 in amino acids: CASSLGLAGVDEQYF. CDR3 DNA sequence: TGTGCCAGCAGCTTGGGCCTAGCGGGGGTAGACGAGCAGTACTTC.

The rearrangement joins TRBV10-3 to TRBJ1-1; D is unclear. Germline loops: CDR1 ENHRY, CDR2 SYGVKD. The germline V and J ends were trimmed by 6 bases and 4 bases, with 9 bases remaining between them. The CDR3 runs to 12 residues. The CDR3 region has the DNA TGTGCCATCAGCCGGGAGGGCACTGAAGCTTTCTTT. Translation: CAISREGTEAFF.

The V gene is TRBV7-2, the J gene TRBJ2-7; TRBD2 matches at 10 bases. V lost 5 bases, J lost 4 bases, and 8 bases stayed unmatched. This CDR3 comprises 15 residues. Germline V gene sequence: CDR1 SGHTA, CDR2 FQGNSA. CDR3 DNA: TGTGCCAGCAGCATCCAAGCGGGGGGGGTTTACGAGCAGTACTTC. This codes for CASSIQAGGVYEQYF.

This clone was counted once. This sequence joins TRBV30 and TRBJ2-5; D perhaps matches TRBD1 (6 bases). V was cut by 5 bases and J by 2 bases, with 24 bases left in between. This CDR3 comprises 17 residues. In germline, CDR1 is GTSNPN, CDR2 SVGIG (reference sequence). CDR3 protein: CAWDPRHARGIQETQYF. The CDR3 nucleotides are TGTGCCTGGGACCCTCGACATGCCAGGGGAATACAAGAGACCCAGTACTTC.